The subject of this entry is one T cell receptor beta chain. Only in-frame clones appear in the TCRdb table, and some are missing; sequencing was by immunoSEQ multiplex PCR. The sample has some 290,000 clones; 90% are singletons. The germline gives CDR1 MNHEY, CDR2 SVGEGT. The V end was cut by 2 bases, the J end by 3 bases, with 20 bases between. This CDR3 has 18 residues. This entry comes from a study of blood T cell repertoires in COVID-19. About the research overall: Sources were T cells, B-cell-depleted T cells, or PBMCs; the material itself was cDNA or gDNA.

V is TRBV6-2 or TRBV6-3 and J is TRBJ1-5; D call uncertain. This clonotype originated in a woman in her forties with COVID-19, enrolled during active disease. The material sequenced was peripheral blood. The CDR3 DNA reads TGTGCCAGCAGTTACGAGGGCCGCGGGCAGATCAACAATCAGCCCCAGCATTTT. This translates into CASSYEGRGQINNQPQHF.